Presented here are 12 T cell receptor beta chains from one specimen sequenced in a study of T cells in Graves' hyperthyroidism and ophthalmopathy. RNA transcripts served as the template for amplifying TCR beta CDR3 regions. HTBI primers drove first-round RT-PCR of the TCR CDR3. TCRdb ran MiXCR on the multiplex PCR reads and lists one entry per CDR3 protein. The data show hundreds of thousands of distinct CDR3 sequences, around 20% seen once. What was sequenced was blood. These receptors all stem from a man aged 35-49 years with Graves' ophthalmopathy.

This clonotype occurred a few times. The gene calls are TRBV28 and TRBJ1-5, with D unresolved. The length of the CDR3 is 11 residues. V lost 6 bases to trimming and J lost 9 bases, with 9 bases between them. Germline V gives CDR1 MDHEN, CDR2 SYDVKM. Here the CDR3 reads CASSSLGPQHF. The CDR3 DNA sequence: TGTGCCAGCAGCTCCTTGGGGCCCCAGCATTTT.

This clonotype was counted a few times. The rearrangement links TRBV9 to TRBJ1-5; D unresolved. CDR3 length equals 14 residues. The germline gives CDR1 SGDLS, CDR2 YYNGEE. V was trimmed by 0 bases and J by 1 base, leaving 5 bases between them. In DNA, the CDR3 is TGTGCCAGCAGCGTAGGTCAGAGCAATCAGCCCCAGCATTTT. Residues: CASSVGQSNQPQHF. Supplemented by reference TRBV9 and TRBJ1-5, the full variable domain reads DSGVTQTPKHLITATGQRVTLRCSPRSGDLSVYWYQQSLDQGLQFLIQYYNGEERAKGNILERFSAQQFPDLHSELNLSSLELGDSALYFCASSVGQSNQPQHFGDGTRLSIL.

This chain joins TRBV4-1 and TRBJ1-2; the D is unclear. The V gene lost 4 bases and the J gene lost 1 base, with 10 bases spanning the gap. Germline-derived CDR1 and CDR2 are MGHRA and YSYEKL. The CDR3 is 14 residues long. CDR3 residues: CASSPSDNNYGYTF. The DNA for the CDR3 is TGCGCCAGCAGCCCTTCTGACAATAACTATGGCTACACCTTC.

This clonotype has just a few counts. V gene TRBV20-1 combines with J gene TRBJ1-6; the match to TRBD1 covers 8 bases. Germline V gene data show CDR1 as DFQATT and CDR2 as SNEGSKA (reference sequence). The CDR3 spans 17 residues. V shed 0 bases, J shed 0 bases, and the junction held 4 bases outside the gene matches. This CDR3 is CSARETGASSYNSPLHF. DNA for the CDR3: TGCAGTGCTAGAGAGACAGGGGCAAGCTCCTATAATTCACCCCTCCACTTT.

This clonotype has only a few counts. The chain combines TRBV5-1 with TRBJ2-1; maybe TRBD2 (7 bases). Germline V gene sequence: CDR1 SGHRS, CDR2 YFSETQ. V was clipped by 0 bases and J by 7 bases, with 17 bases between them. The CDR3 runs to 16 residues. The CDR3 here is CASSLGGGGGMNEQFF. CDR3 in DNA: TGCGCCAGCAGCTTGGGGGGGGGCGGGGGCATGAATGAGCAGTTCTTC.

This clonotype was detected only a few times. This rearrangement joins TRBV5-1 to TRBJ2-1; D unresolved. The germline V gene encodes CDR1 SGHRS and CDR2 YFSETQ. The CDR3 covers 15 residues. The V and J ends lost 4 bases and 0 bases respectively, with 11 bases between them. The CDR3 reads CASSANPSSYNEQFF. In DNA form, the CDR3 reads TGCGCCAGCAGCGCAAATCCGAGCTCCTACAATGAGCAGTTCTTC.

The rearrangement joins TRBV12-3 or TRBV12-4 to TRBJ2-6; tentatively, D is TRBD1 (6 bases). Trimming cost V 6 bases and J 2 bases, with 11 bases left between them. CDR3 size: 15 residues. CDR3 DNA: TGTGCCAGCAGAAGGACAGTTCCTGGGGCCAACGTCCTGACTTTC. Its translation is CASRRTVPGANVLTF.

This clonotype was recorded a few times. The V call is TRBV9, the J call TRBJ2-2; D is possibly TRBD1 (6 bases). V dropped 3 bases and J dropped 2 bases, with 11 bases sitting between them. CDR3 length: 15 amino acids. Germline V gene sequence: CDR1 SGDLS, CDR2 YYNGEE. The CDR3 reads CASSAGQSNTGELFF. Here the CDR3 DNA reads TGTGCCAGCAGCGCCGGACAGAGTAACACCGGGGAGCTGTTTTTT.

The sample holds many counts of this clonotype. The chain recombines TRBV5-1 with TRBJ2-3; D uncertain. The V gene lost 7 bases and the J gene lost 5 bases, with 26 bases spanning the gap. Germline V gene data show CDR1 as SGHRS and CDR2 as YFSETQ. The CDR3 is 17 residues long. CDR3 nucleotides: TGCGCCAGCCGAGGATTCGGAAACCCCCCGAATGGAGATACGCAGTATTTT. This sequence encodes CASRGFGNPPNGDTQYF.

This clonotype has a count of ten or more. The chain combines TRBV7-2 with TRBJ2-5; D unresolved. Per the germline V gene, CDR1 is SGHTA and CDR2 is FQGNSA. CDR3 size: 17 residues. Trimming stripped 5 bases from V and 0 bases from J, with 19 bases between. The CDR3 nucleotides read TGTGCCAGCAGCGCCCCTTCGCAAGGGCCGTACCAAGAGACCCAGTACTTC. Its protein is CASSAPSQGPYQETQYF. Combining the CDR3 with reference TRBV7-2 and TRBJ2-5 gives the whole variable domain GAGVSQSPSNKVTEKGKDVELRCDPISGHTALYWYRQSLGQGLEFLIYFQGNSAPDKSGLPSDRFSAERTGGSVSTLTIQRTQQEDSAVYLCASSAPSQGPYQETQYFGPGTRLLVL.

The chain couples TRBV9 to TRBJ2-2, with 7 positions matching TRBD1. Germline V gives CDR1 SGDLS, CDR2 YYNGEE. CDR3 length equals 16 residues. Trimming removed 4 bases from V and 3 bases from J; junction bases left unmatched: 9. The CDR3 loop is CASSSRQGLDTGELFF. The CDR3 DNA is TGTGCCAGCAGCTCCCGACAGGGTCTGGACACCGGGGAGCTGTTTTTT.

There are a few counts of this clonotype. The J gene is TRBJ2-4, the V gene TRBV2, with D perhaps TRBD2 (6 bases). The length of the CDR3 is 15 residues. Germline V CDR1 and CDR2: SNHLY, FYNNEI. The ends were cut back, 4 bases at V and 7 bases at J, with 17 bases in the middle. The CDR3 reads CASSGGLTSRNIQYF. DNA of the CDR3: TGTGCCAGCAGTGGGGGACTTACATCTAGGAACATTCAGTACTTC.